This TCR beta chain was obtained from a study of siplizumab effects on memory and regulatory T cells. TCRdb keeps only in-frame clones here, not all; method: immunoSEQ multiplex PCR. The data hold roughly 60,000 clones, with nearly 98% observed a single time. CDR1 and CDR2 from the germline V gene are SNHLY and FYNNEI. V was cut by 1 base and J by 4 bases, with 9 bases left in between. The CDR3 has 14 amino acids. This receptor was obtained from a human donor in good health. Source material: naive CD8+ T cells sorted from blood. The chain links TRBV2 to TRBJ2-3; D unclear. CDR3: CASSEVLDPDTQYF. DNA for the CDR3: TGTGCCAGCAGTGAAGTCCTAGATCCAGATACGCAGTATTTT.